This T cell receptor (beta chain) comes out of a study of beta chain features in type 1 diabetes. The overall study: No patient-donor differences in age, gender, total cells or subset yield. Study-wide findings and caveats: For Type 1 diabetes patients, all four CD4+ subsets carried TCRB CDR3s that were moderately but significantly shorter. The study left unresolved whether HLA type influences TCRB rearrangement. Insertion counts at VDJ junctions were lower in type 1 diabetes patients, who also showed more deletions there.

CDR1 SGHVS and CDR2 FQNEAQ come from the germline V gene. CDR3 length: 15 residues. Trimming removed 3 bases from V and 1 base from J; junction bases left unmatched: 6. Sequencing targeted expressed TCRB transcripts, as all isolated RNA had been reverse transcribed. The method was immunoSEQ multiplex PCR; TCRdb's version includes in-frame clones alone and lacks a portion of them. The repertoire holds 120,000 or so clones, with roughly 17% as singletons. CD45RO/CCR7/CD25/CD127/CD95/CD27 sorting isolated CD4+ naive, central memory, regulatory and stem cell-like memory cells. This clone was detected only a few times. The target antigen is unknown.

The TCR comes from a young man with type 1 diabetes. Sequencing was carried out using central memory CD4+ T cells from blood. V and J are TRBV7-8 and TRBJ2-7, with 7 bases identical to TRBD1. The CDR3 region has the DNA TGTGCCAGCAGCTTGGGACAGCCTACTTCCTACGAGCAGTACTTC. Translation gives CASSLGQPTSYEQYF.